What follows describes a single T cell receptor beta chain. Its target is unknown. Germline is not matched at one junction end, which may reflect a read error. With 60 Vbeta and 13 Jbeta primers, the PCR was carried out. Only in-frame clones appear in the TCRdb table, and some are missing; sequencing was by immunoSEQ multiplex PCR. The sample has 150,000 to 200,000 clones, about 80% seen once. This CDR3 has 19 residues. The germline V gene encodes CDR1 SGHRS and CDR2 YFSETQ. This entry is derived from a study of cytomegalovirus exposure and HLA in healthy donors. Whole-study results and caveats: Presence/absence analyses assumed roughly uniform sequencing depth across donors, which may not hold. Testing in vitro showed a few CMV-associated chains specific for CMV antigens.

The chain couples TRBV5-1 to TRBJ1-4; the match to TRBD1 covers 7 bases. The receptor was derived from a woman between 18 and 30 years old in good health and CMV-seropositive. Source material: PBMCs. CDR3 region: CASNLAVLDRPRGSEKLFF. The DNA for the CDR3 is TGCGCCAGCAACTTGGCCGTATTGGACAGGCCAAGAGGAAGTGAAAAACTGTTTTTT.